These 10 T cell receptor beta chains came from one sample sequenced in a study of blood T cell repertoires in COVID-19. Method: immunoSEQ multiplex PCR; TCRdb's copy keeps in-frame clones and lacks some. Among about 82,000 clones listed, approximately 86% were seen once. The sequencing input was peripheral blood. Receptors originate from a man at least 80 years old with active or convalescent COVID-19.

The rearrangement uses TRBV30 and TRBJ2-1; the match to TRBD2 covers 14 bases. From germline, CDR1 is GTSNPN and CDR2 SVGIG (reference sequence). CDR3 length: 18 amino acids. The V segment lost 5 bases and the J segment 0 bases; nucleotides outside the gene matches: 9. In DNA form, the CDR3 reads TGTGCCTGGGGGGGACTAGCGGGAGTGGTGAGCTCCTACAATGAGCAGTTCTTC. Protein: CAWGGLAGVVSSYNEQFF.

This clone was seen many times. The chain has TRBV18 and TRBJ1-6; 11 bases agree with TRBD1. Unmatched junction bases numbered 14, after V lost 1 base and J lost 6 bases. The germline V gene has CDR1 KGHSH and CDR2 LQKENI. The CDR3 loop spans 20 amino acids. The CDR3 DNA reads as TGTGCCAGCTCACCACGCCCTCTGGGGACAGGGACAGGGGGTAATTCACCCCTCCACTTT. As protein: CASSPRPLGTGTGGNSPLHF.

CDR3 protein: CASSFGTANTEAFF. Written as DNA, the CDR3 is TGTGCCAGCAGCTTCGGGACAGCGAACACTGAAGCTTTCTTT. The rearrangement uses TRBV9 and TRBJ1-1, with 7 bases fitting TRBD1. The CDR3 loop spans 14 amino acids. J gave up 1 base and V 4 bases, and 4 bases lay outside the gene matches. Per the germline V gene, CDR1 is SGDLS and CDR2 is YYNGEE.

This chain uses TRBV28 with TRBJ1-3; weak D call: TRBD1 (6 bases). Trimming pared 7 bases from V and 4 bases from J, leaving 17 bases between. Germline CDR1 reads MDHEN; CDR2 reads SYDVKM. This CDR3 contains 15 residues. The CDR3 region is CASNAAGAQGNTIYF. DNA for the CDR3: TGTGCCAGCAACGCGGCAGGGGCTCAAGGAAACACCATATATTTT. Full variable domain (missing parts from reference TRBV28 and TRBJ1-3): DVKVTQSSRYLVKRTGEKVFLECVQDMDHENMFWYRQDPGLGLRLIYFSYDVKMKEKGDIPEGYSVSREKKERFSLILESASTNQTSMYLCASNAAGAQGNTIYFGEGSWLTVV.

The gene calls are TRBV6-5 and TRBJ2-7; TRBD1 agrees at 9 bases. V gave up 5 bases and J gave up 4 bases; unmatched junction bases: 6. The CDR3 is 14 amino acids. Germline V gene lookup returns CDR1 MNHEY and CDR2 SVGAGI. The DNA for the CDR3 is TGTGCCAGCAGTCACGACAGGGGGTCGTACGAGCAGTACGTC. This sequence encodes CASSHDRGSYEQYV.

The V call is TRBV7-8, the J call TRBJ1-4, with D possibly being TRBD1 (5 bases). Germline V gene lookup returns CDR1 SGHVS and CDR2 FQNEAQ. The CDR3 contains 14 residues. The ends were cut back, 5 bases at V and 6 bases at J, with 13 bases in the middle. This CDR3 is CASSPPGVYEKLFF. In DNA, the CDR3 is TGTGCCAGCAGCCCTCCGGGGGTTTATGAAAAACTGTTTTTT.

This clone was detected only once. The rearrangement joins TRBV11-1 to TRBJ2-5; a possible D gene is TRBD1 (6 bases). Per germline, CDR1 SGHAT and CDR2 FQDESV (reference sequence). The CDR3 consists of 12 residues. Trimming removed 7 bases at V and 5 bases at J, with 11 bases between. The CDR3: CASTDRRETQYF. The DNA of the CDR3 is TGTGCCAGCACAGACAGGAGGGAGACCCAGTACTTC. Together with reference TRBV11-1 and TRBJ2-5, the CDR3 gives the full variable domain: EAEVAQSPRYKITEKSQAVAFWCDPISGHATLYWYRQILGQGPELLVQFQDESVVDDSQLPKDRFSAERLKGVDSTLKIQPAELGDSAMYLCASTDRRETQYFGPGTRLLVL.

The chain recombines TRBV28 with TRBJ1-5, with D perhaps matching TRBD1 (6 bases). V lost 2 bases and J lost 7, with 9 bases in between. The CDR3 totals 13 residues. CDR1 and CDR2 from the germline V gene are MDHEN and SYDVKM. CDR3 region: CASSLVRGQPQHF. The CDR3 region has the DNA TGTGCCAGCAGTTTAGTCAGGGGACAGCCCCAGCATTTT.

The rearrangement joins TRBV18 to TRBJ1-5; 10 bases agree with TRBD1. In germline, CDR1 is KGHSH, CDR2 LQKENI. CDR3 size: 14 residues. V dropped 4 bases and J dropped 9; count of bases not matched to a gene: 6. CDR3: CASSLDRGGGPQHF. CDR3 sequence (DNA): TGTGCCAGCTCACTGGACAGGGGGGGCGGGCCCCAGCATTTT.

The rearrangement links TRBV28 to TRBJ1-5; D is unclear. Deletions cut 6 bases from V and 0 bases from J, with 9 bases between. The germline gives CDR1 MDHEN, CDR2 SYDVKM. This CDR3 has 14 residues. Here the CDR3 DNA reads TGTGCCAGCAGAGTAGGACTTAGCAATCAGCCCCAGCATTTT. Its protein is CASRVGLSNQPQHF.